This is a list of T cell receptor beta chains from one sample in a study of vaccination and CD4 T cells after COVID-19. TCRdb recomputed calls from the PCR reads with MiXCR, one row per CDR3 protein. This sample has around 5,300 distinct CDR3 sequences, with 25% found just once. Antigen specificity for these receptors is unknown. Sequences were derived from CD4+ T cells from blood, cultured in vitro, sampled after SARS-CoV-2 vaccination. The receptors shown here come from a human donor who had recovered from COVID-19. CDR3s include the opening cysteine and the closing phenylalanine or tryptophan. The order of the fields is J gene, D gene, V gene, clone size, CDR3 DNA, CDR3 protein. A D gene is named only where the DNA matches it firmly. The size entry is marked missing in some rows and otherwise reads once, few, many or a size class.

j_call: TRBJ2-1; d_call: NA; v_call: TRBV10-1; clone_size: few; cdr3_nt: TGCGCCAGCAGCATCGGGGCGCGGGATGAGCAGTTCTTC; cdr3_aa: CASSIGARDEQFF
j_call: TRBJ2-5; d_call: NA; v_call: TRBV6-1; clone_size: medium-sized; cdr3_nt: TGTGCCAGCAGTGAGGTCCCTACCCCAGAGACCCAGTACTTC; cdr3_aa: CASSEVPTPETQYF
j_call: TRBJ2-2; d_call: TRBD1; v_call: TRBV20-1; clone_size: NA; cdr3_nt: TGCAGTGCTGTACAGGGGGGGAACACCGGGGAGCTGTTTTTT; cdr3_aa: CSAVQGGNTGELFF
j_call: TRBJ2-1; d_call: NA; v_call: TRBV28; clone_size: NA; cdr3_nt: TGTGCCAGCAGTTCCCTCCCCAATGAGCAGTTCTTC; cdr3_aa: CASSSLPNEQFF
j_call: TRBJ2-7; d_call: NA; v_call: TRBV7-2; clone_size: medium-sized; cdr3_nt: TGTGCCAGCAGCTTAGGGCGAAGCTACGAGCAGTACTTC; cdr3_aa: CASSLGRSYEQYF
j_call: TRBJ2-4; d_call: TRBD1; v_call: TRBV11-1; clone_size: NA; cdr3_nt: TGTGCCAGCAGCGCCCGGGACAGGGTTCACATTCAGTACTTC; cdr3_aa: CASSARDRVHIQYF
j_call: TRBJ2-1; d_call: TRBD1; v_call: TRBV20-1; clone_size: NA; cdr3_nt: TGCAGTGCTAGTGACTTTTCCGGGACAGGGGACAATGAGCAGTTCTTC; cdr3_aa: CSASDFSGTGDNEQFF
j_call: TRBJ2-3; d_call: NA; v_call: TRBV7-2; clone_size: medium-sized; cdr3_nt: TGTGCCAGCAGTACAGGCTTTACAGATACGCAGTATTTT; cdr3_aa: CASSTGFTDTQYF
j_call: TRBJ2-2; d_call: NA; v_call: TRBV7-2; clone_size: few; cdr3_nt: TGTGCCAGCAGACCTACAGGGACCGGGGAGCTGTTTTTT; cdr3_aa: CASRPTGTGELFF
j_call: TRBJ2-5; d_call: NA; v_call: TRBV19; clone_size: medium-sized; cdr3_nt: TGTGCCAGTAGTATGAGGAGGGATGAGACCCAGTACTTC; cdr3_aa: CASSMRRDETQYF
j_call: TRBJ1-1; d_call: TRBD1; v_call: TRBV19; clone_size: few; cdr3_nt: TGTGCCAGTAGAAGTGACAGGGCGACTGAAGCTTTCTTT; cdr3_aa: CASRSDRATEAFF
j_call: TRBJ2-7; d_call: NA; v_call: TRBV10-3; clone_size: NA; cdr3_nt: TGTGCCATCAGTGAAGGGCCTTTAGCGGTCTACGAGCAGTACTTC; cdr3_aa: CAISEGPLAVYEQYF
j_call: TRBJ2-7; d_call: NA; v_call: TRBV24-1; clone_size: NA; cdr3_nt: TGTGCCACCAGTGATATGGGATGGGGCGAGCAGTACTTC; cdr3_aa: CATSDMGWGEQYF
j_call: TRBJ2-6; d_call: NA; v_call: TRBV7-7; clone_size: few; cdr3_nt: TGTGCTAGCAGCTTAGGTGCAGGGCCTGGGGCCAACGTCCTGACTTTC; cdr3_aa: CASSLGAGPGANVLTF
j_call: TRBJ1-6; d_call: NA; v_call: TRBV20-1; clone_size: NA; cdr3_nt: TGCAGTGCTCCTCTTGGGAGGGCGGACAATTCACCCCTCCACTTT; cdr3_aa: CSAPLGRADNSPLHF
j_call: TRBJ2-7; d_call: TRBD2; v_call: TRBV20-1; clone_size: few; cdr3_nt: TGCAGCGTGAACGGGGCGGGAGTGAGGAACGAGCAGTACTTC; cdr3_aa: CSVNGAGVRNEQYF
j_call: TRBJ1-5; d_call: TRBD1; v_call: TRBV20-1; clone_size: few; cdr3_nt: TGCAGTGCTAAAGGACAGGGGCAGCTTAGCAATCAGCCCCAGCATTTT; cdr3_aa: CSAKGQGQLSNQPQHF
j_call: TRBJ2-5; d_call: NA; v_call: TRBV4-1; clone_size: NA; cdr3_nt: TGCGCCAGCAGCCAAGATTTAAGTGGGAGAGGTCGGCCAGAGACCCAGTACTTC; cdr3_aa: CASSQDLSGRGRPETQYF
j_call: TRBJ2-7; d_call: NA; v_call: TRBV21-1; clone_size: NA; cdr3_nt: TGTGCCAGCAGCAAAGTTATACACGAGCAGTACTTC; cdr3_aa: CASSKVIHEQYF
j_call: TRBJ2-7; d_call: NA; v_call: TRBV21-1; clone_size: few; cdr3_nt: TGTGCCAGCAGCAAAGGAGGTAAGAACCCCTACGAGCAGTACTTC; cdr3_aa: CASSKGGKNPYEQYF
j_call: TRBJ2-7; d_call: NA; v_call: TRBV7-2; clone_size: medium-sized; cdr3_nt: TGTGCCAGCAGCTTTAGCGGTCCCTCCTACGAGCAGTACTTC; cdr3_aa: CASSFSGPSYEQYF
j_call: TRBJ2-7; d_call: TRBD2; v_call: TRBV28; clone_size: few; cdr3_nt: TGTGCCATCGCGAGCGGGGGGTCTAACTACGAGCAGTACTTC; cdr3_aa: CAIASGGSNYEQYF
j_call: TRBJ2-5; d_call: NA; v_call: TRBV10-3; clone_size: few; cdr3_nt: TGTGCCATCAGTGATTTGGAGACCCAGTACTTC; cdr3_aa: CAISDLETQYF
j_call: TRBJ2-3; d_call: TRBD2; v_call: TRBV7-2; clone_size: few; cdr3_nt: TGTGCCAGCAGCTTAGGGCTAGCGGGAGGGCCATCAGATACGCAGTATTTT; cdr3_aa: CASSLGLAGGPSDTQYF
j_call: TRBJ2-2; d_call: NA; v_call: TRBV6-1; clone_size: NA; cdr3_nt: TGTGCCAGCAGTCGGGGGCTGTTATCCACCGGGGAGCTGTTTTTT; cdr3_aa: CASSRGLLSTGELFF
j_call: TRBJ2-3; d_call: TRBD2; v_call: TRBV6-4; clone_size: few; cdr3_nt: TGTGCCAGCAGTGTAGTGGCGAGCGGGGGTGCAGATACGCAGTATTTT; cdr3_aa: CASSVVASGGADTQYF
j_call: TRBJ1-5; d_call: TRBD1; v_call: TRBV28; clone_size: few; cdr3_nt: TGTGCCAGCAGTTCCTTGACAGGGGGCGATCAGCCCCAGCATTTT; cdr3_aa: CASSSLTGGDQPQHF
j_call: TRBJ1-5; d_call: NA; v_call: TRBV19; clone_size: few; cdr3_nt: TGTGCCAGTGGGGTAGACCTTAATCAGCCCCAGCATTTT; cdr3_aa: CASGVDLNQPQHF
j_call: TRBJ1-2; d_call: TRBD1; v_call: TRBV30; clone_size: medium-sized; cdr3_nt: TGTGCCGGCAGACAGGGGGGGATAGGGAACACCTTC; cdr3_aa: CAGRQGGIGNTF
j_call: TRBJ1-2; d_call: NA; v_call: TRBV6-1; clone_size: medium-sized; cdr3_nt: TGTGCCAGCAGTGAAAGGGGCTTCTATGGCTACACCTTC; cdr3_aa: CASSERGFYGYTF
j_call: TRBJ1-1; d_call: NA; v_call: TRBV7-8; clone_size: few; cdr3_nt: TGTGCCAGCAGTTCCAGTCGGAGAGGCACCTTGAACACTGAAGCTTTCTTT; cdr3_aa: CASSSSRRGTLNTEAFF
j_call: TRBJ2-3; d_call: NA; v_call: TRBV28; clone_size: NA; cdr3_nt: TGTGCCAGCAGCCCCCAGCACGGACTCCAAGATACGCAGTATTTT; cdr3_aa: CASSPQHGLQDTQYF
j_call: TRBJ1-1; d_call: NA; v_call: TRBV20-1; clone_size: medium-sized; cdr3_nt: TGCAGTGCTAGGGCCGGGACGGCGAACACTGAAGCTTTCTTT; cdr3_aa: CSARAGTANTEAFF
j_call: TRBJ2-3; d_call: TRBD2; v_call: TRBV20-1; clone_size: few; cdr3_nt: TGCAGTGCGTCGGGACTAGCGGGAGTAACGGGCACAGATACGCAGTATTTT; cdr3_aa: CSASGLAGVTGTDTQYF
j_call: TRBJ1-1; d_call: NA; v_call: TRBV28; clone_size: NA; cdr3_nt: TGTGCCAGCAACTCGGTTCTCGCTGAAGCTTTCTTT; cdr3_aa: CASNSVLAEAFF
j_call: TRBJ2-5; d_call: TRBD2; v_call: TRBV11-2; clone_size: NA; cdr3_nt: TGTGCCAGCAGCTTCGCAGCGGCGGGGGGCGAGACCCAGTACTTC; cdr3_aa: CASSFAAAGGETQYF
j_call: TRBJ1-2; d_call: NA; v_call: TRBV18; clone_size: NA; cdr3_nt: TGTGCCAGCTCACCAGGTACGGCGGATGGCTACACCTTC; cdr3_aa: CASSPGTADGYTF
j_call: TRBJ1-2; d_call: NA; v_call: TRBV20-1; clone_size: medium-sized; cdr3_nt: TGCAGTGCCACACAGGTTTCGCTCGACTATGGCTACACCTTC; cdr3_aa: CSATQVSLDYGYTF
j_call: TRBJ1-5; d_call: TRBD1; v_call: TRBV7-6; clone_size: NA; cdr3_nt: TGTGCCAGCAGCTTATTGGGACAGGGTCCAGAATATAGCAATCGGCCCCAGCATTTT; cdr3_aa: CASSLLGQGPEYSNRPQHF
j_call: TRBJ2-7; d_call: TRBD2; v_call: TRBV4-2; clone_size: few; cdr3_nt: TGTGCCAGCAGCCAAGAAGTTGGGAGGGCCGGTGAGCAGTACTTC; cdr3_aa: CASSQEVGRAGEQYF
j_call: TRBJ1-1; d_call: NA; v_call: TRBV20-1; clone_size: few; cdr3_nt: TGCAGTGCTAGAGATCCTAGGAGTATGAACACTGAAGCTTTCTTT; cdr3_aa: CSARDPRSMNTEAFF
j_call: TRBJ1-2; d_call: TRBD1; v_call: TRBV7-2; clone_size: few; cdr3_nt: TGTGCCAGCACCATGGACAGGGGAAGGTATGGCTACACCTTC; cdr3_aa: CASTMDRGRYGYTF
j_call: TRBJ2-1; d_call: TRBD2; v_call: TRBV6-1; clone_size: few; cdr3_nt: TGTGCCAGCAGCAGATACAGCGGGGGGAAGGATGAGCAGTTCTTC; cdr3_aa: CASSRYSGGKDEQFF
j_call: TRBJ2-5; d_call: TRBD1; v_call: TRBV7-9; clone_size: medium-sized; cdr3_nt: TGTGCCAGCAGCTACACAGGGGAAGAGACCCAGTACTTC; cdr3_aa: CASSYTGEETQYF
j_call: TRBJ2-5; d_call: NA; v_call: TRBV19; clone_size: NA; cdr3_nt: TGTGCCAGTAGTCCCGGAAGGGCGAAGTACCAAGAGACCCAGTACTTC; cdr3_aa: CASSPGRAKYQETQYF
j_call: TRBJ2-6; d_call: NA; v_call: TRBV7-2; clone_size: NA; cdr3_nt: TGTGCCAGCAGCACAACCCGCTCTGGGGCCAACGTCCTGACTTTC; cdr3_aa: CASSTTRSGANVLTF
j_call: TRBJ1-3; d_call: TRBD1; v_call: TRBV19; clone_size: NA; cdr3_nt: TGTGCCAGTAGTATTGGGACAGTTCCCAGGGTACATTTT; cdr3_aa: CASSIGTVPRVHF
j_call: TRBJ1-2; d_call: NA; v_call: TRBV11-2; clone_size: NA; cdr3_nt: TGTGCCAGCAGCTTAGACCGGGCCGGGATGTGCACCTTC; cdr3_aa: CASSLDRAGMCTF
j_call: TRBJ2-1; d_call: TRBD2; v_call: TRBV7-9; clone_size: few; cdr3_nt: TGTGCCAGCAGCACCCGACTAGCGGGATACAATGAGCAGTTCTTC; cdr3_aa: CASSTRLAGYNEQFF
j_call: TRBJ1-1; d_call: NA; v_call: TRBV6-2/TRBV6-3; clone_size: NA; cdr3_nt: TGTGCCAGCAGCAAGCATCAAGGGCTGAACACTGAAGCTTTCTTT; cdr3_aa: CASSKHQGLNTEAFF
j_call: TRBJ1-1; d_call: NA; v_call: TRBV28; clone_size: NA; cdr3_nt: TGTGCCAGCTTAACATTGAACACTGAAGCTTTCTTT; cdr3_aa: CASLTLNTEAFF
j_call: TRBJ1-6; d_call: NA; v_call: TRBV20-1; clone_size: medium-sized; cdr3_nt: TGCAGTGCTAGACTCGCATATAATTCACCCCTCCACTTT; cdr3_aa: CSARLAYNSPLHF
j_call: TRBJ2-6; d_call: NA; v_call: TRBV7-9; clone_size: NA; cdr3_nt: TGTGCCAGCAGCTTATATACCTCTGGGGCCAACGTCCTGACTTTC; cdr3_aa: CASSLYTSGANVLTF
j_call: TRBJ2-7; d_call: TRBD1; v_call: TRBV10-2; clone_size: NA; cdr3_nt: TGCGCCAGCAGTGCGGGGACAGGGCCATTACCGCATCGCTACGAGCAGTACTTC; cdr3_aa: CASSAGTGPLPHRYEQYF
j_call: TRBJ2-1; d_call: TRBD2; v_call: TRBV6-2/TRBV6-3; clone_size: NA; cdr3_nt: TGTGCCAGCAGGCACCCCTTTCAGCGGGGGGGAGGGCCCTACAATGAGCAGTTCTTC; cdr3_aa: CASRHPFQRGGGPYNEQFF
j_call: TRBJ2-2; d_call: NA; v_call: TRBV7-6; clone_size: NA; cdr3_nt: TGTGCCAGCAGCTCGGACTGGGGCACCGGGGAGCTGTTTTTT; cdr3_aa: CASSSDWGTGELFF
j_call: TRBJ1-5; d_call: NA; v_call: TRBV20-1; clone_size: large; cdr3_nt: TGCAGTGCTGGGGGGGGCGCTTATAGCAATCAGCCCCAGCATTTT; cdr3_aa: CSAGGGAYSNQPQHF
j_call: TRBJ2-6; d_call: NA; v_call: TRBV11-3; clone_size: NA; cdr3_nt: TGTGCCAGCAGCTTAGAGGCCGTCGTCTCTGGGGCCAACGTCCTGACTTTC; cdr3_aa: CASSLEAVVSGANVLTF
j_call: TRBJ1-1; d_call: NA; v_call: TRBV28; clone_size: few; cdr3_nt: NA; cdr3_aa: CASSSSGGPEAFF
j_call: TRBJ1-1; d_call: TRBD1; v_call: TRBV20-1; clone_size: large; cdr3_nt: TGCAGTGCTAGAGGGACAGGGGGCATGAACACTGAAGCTTTCTTT; cdr3_aa: CSARGTGGMNTEAFF